This T cell receptor (beta chain) was observed in a study of cytomegalovirus exposure and HLA in healthy donors. Study summary: Findings of an earlier analysis included under 140 million unique TCR beta sequences from 170 million or so T cells.

The V and J ends lost 3 bases and 1 base respectively, with 8 bases between them. The length of the CDR3 is 14 residues. Germline V lookup: CDR1 MNHEY, CDR2 SMNVEV (reference sequence). The study ran its PCR with 60 Vbeta and 13 Jbeta primers. Clones were sequenced by immunoSEQ multiplex PCR, and TCRdb holds only the in-frame ones, with some missing. The table records more than 75,000 clones, roughly 86% of them present only once. Input material: PBMCs. This clonotype was obtained from a woman younger than 35 in good health and CMV-seropositive. The chain carries TRBV27 and TRBJ2-3; D is perhaps TRBD2 (6 bases). In nucleotides, the CDR3 is TGTGCCAGCAGTTTTAGGGAGGGCACAGATACGCAGTATTTT. It codes for CASSFREGTDTQYF.